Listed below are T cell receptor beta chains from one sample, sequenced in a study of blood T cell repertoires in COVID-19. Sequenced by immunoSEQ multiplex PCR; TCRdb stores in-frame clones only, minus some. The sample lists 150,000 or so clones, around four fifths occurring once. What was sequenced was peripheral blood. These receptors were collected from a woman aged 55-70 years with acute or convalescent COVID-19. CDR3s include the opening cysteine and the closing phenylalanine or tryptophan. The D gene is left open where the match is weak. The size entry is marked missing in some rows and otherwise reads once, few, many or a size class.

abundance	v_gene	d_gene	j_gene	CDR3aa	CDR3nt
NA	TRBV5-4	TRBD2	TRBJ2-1	CASRLGLAGVSYNEQFF	TGTGCCAGCAGACTGGGACTAGCGGGGGTCTCCTACAATGAGCAGTTCTTC
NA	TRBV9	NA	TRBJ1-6	CASSVEGGNSPLHF	TGTGCCAGCAGCGTGGAAGGGGGTAATTCACCCCTCCACTTT
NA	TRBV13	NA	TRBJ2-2	CASSLLAGGTGELFF	TGTGCCAGCAGCTTGTTGGCAGGAGGGACCGGGGAGCTGTTTTTT
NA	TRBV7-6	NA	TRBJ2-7	CASSLGAGKSYEQYF	TGTGCCAGCAGCTTAGGGGCAGGGAAAAGCTACGAGCAGTACTTC
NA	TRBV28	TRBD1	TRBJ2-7	CASRVTGLDYEQYF	TGTGCCAGCCGAGTGACAGGGCTGGACTACGAGCAGTACTTC
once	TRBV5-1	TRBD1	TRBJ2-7	CASSSTGTGVYEQYF	TGCGCCAGCAGCTCAACCGGGACAGGGGTGTACGAGCAGTACTTC
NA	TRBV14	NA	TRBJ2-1	CASSQEAGEQFF	TGTGCCAGCAGCCAAGAGGCAGGAGAGCAGTTCTTC
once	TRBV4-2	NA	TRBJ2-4	CASSQNTGPDIQYF	TGTGCCAGCAGCCAGAACACAGGGCCCGACATTCAGTACTTC
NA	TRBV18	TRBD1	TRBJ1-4	CASSPRTGPEKLFF	TGTGCCAGCTCACCACGGACAGGGCCTGAAAAACTGTTTTTT
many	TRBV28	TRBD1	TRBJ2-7	CASSPPPGTGVEQYF	TGTGCCAGCAGTCCACCGCCCGGGACAGGGGTCGAGCAGTACTTC
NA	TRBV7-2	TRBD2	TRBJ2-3	CASSLESSGGAWVTDTQYF	TGTGCCAGCAGCTTAGAGTCTAGCGGGGGGGCTTGGGTCACAGATACGCAGTATTTT
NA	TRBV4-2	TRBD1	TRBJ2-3	CASSQGGAPGQGTDTQYF	TGTGCCAGCAGCCAAGGGGGCGCCCCGGGACAGGGCACAGATACGCAGTATTTT
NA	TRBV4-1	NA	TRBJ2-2	CASSHETVKTGELFF	TGCGCCAGCAGCCATGAGACAGTGAAAACCGGGGAGCTGTTTTTT
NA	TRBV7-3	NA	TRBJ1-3	CASSLQGSGTIYF	TGTGCCAGCAGCTTACAGGGTTCAGGCACCATATATTTT
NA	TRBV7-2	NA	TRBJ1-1	CASSSAGTVNTEAFF	TGTGCCAGCAGCTCTGCAGGAACCGTAAACACTGAAGCTTTCTTT
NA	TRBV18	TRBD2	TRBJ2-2	CASSQTSGATNTGELFF	TGTGCCAGCTCGCAGACTAGCGGGGCTACGAACACCGGGGAGCTGTTTTTT
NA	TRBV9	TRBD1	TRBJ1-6	CASSGIGTGNSPLHF	TGTGCCAGCAGCGGGATAGGGACAGGGAATTCACCCCTCCACTTT
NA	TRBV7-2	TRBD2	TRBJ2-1	CASSLIAIAGGPNEQFF	TGTGCCAGCAGCTTGATAGCGATAGCGGGGGGGCCCAATGAGCAGTTCTTC
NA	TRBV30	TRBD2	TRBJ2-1	CAWSASGAYNEQFF	TGTGCCTGGAGTGCTAGCGGGGCCTACAATGAGCAGTTCTTC
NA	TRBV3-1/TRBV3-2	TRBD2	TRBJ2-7	CATSAGTSDEQYF	TGTGCCACCTCAGCCGGGACTAGCGACGAGCAGTACTTC
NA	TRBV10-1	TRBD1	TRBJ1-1	CASSAGTGYTEAFF	TGCGCCAGCAGTGCAGGGACAGGGTACACTGAAGCTTTCTTT
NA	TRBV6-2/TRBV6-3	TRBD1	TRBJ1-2	CASSDRVEGYTF	TGTGCCAGCAGTGACAGGGTTGAAGGCTACACCTTC
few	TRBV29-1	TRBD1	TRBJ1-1	CSVERRGQVGEAFF	TGCAGCGTTGAGAGGAGGGGACAGGTCGGTGAAGCTTTCTTT
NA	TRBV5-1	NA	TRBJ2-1	CASSLAAGNYNEQFF	TGCGCCAGCAGCTTGGCGGCAGGAAACTACAATGAGCAGTTCTTC
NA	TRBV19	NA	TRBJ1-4	CASSMSGRATNEKLFF	TGTGCCAGTAGTATGAGCGGGCGCGCAACTAATGAAAAACTGTTTTTT
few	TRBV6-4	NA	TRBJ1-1	CASTENTEAFF	TGTGCCAGCACAGAGAACACTGAAGCTTTCTTT
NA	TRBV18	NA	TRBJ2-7	CASSRRETYEQYF	TGTGCCAGCTCTCGCCGGGAAACCTACGAGCAGTACTTC
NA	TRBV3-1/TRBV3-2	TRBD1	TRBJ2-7	CASSPRTGSSYEQYF	TGTGCCAGCAGCCCCCGGACAGGGAGCTCCTACGAGCAGTACTTC
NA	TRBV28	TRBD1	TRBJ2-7	CASTQPGQGVREQYF	TGTGCCAGCACCCAACCGGGACAGGGGGTTCGTGAGCAGTACTTC
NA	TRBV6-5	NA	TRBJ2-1	CASRLGAISYNEQFF	TGTGCCAGCAGATTGGGCGCCATCTCCTACAATGAGCAGTTCTTC
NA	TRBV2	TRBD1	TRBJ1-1	CASSRTGLMTEAFF	TGTGCCAGCAGTCGGACAGGGCTGATGACTGAAGCTTTCTTT
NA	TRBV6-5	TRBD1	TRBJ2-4	CASSSYPKGQGYIQYF	TGTGCCAGCAGTTCTTACCCGAAAGGACAGGGGTACATTCAGTACTTC
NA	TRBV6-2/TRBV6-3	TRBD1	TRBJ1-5	CASSFSKGQGMNQPQHF	TGTGCCAGCAGTTTCTCCAAGGGACAGGGAATGAATCAGCCCCAGCATTTT
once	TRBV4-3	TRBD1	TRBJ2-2	CASSPTDRAAGELFF	TGCGCCAGCAGCCCAACGGACAGGGCGGCCGGGGAGCTGTTTTTT
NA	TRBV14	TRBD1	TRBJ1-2	CASSLQGNYGYTF	TGTGCCAGCAGCCTACAGGGGAACTATGGCTACACCTTC
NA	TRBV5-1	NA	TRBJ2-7	CASSPQGSHEQYF	TGCGCCAGCAGCCCGCAGGGGTCCCACGAGCAGTACTTC
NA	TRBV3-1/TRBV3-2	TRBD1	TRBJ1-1	CASSQDRANTEAFF	TGTGCCAGCAGCCAGGACAGGGCGAACACTGAAGCTTTCTTT
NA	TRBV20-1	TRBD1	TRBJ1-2	CSAPGTGRYTF	TGCAGTGCTCCCGGGACAGGGAGGTACACCTTC
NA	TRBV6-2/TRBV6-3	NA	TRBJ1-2	CASSLRGSNYGYTF	TGTGCCAGCAGCCTTCGGGGATCTAACTATGGCTACACCTTC
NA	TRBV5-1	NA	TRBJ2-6	CASSPNYGANVLTF	TGCGCCAGCAGCCCCAACTATGGGGCCAACGTCCTGACTTTC